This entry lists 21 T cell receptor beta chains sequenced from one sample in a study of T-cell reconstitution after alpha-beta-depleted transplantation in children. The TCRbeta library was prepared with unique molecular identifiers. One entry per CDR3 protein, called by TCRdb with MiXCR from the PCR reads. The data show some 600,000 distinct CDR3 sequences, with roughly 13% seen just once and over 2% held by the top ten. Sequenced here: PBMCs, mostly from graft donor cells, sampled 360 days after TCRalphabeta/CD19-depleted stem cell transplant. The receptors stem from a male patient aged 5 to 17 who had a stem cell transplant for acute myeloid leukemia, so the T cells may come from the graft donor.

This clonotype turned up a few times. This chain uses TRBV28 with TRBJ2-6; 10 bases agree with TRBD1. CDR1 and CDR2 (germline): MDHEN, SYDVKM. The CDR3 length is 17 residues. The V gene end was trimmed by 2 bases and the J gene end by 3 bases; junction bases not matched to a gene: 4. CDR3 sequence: CASSLPGTGVGANVLTF. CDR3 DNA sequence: TGTGCCAGCAGTTTACCCGGGACAGGGGTTGGGGCCAACGTCCTGACTTTC.

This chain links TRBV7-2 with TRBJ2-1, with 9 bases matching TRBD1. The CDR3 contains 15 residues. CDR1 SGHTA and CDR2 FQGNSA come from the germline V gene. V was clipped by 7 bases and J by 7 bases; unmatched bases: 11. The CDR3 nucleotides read TGTGCCAGCATGGAGTGGGGACAGGGTTCGAATGAGCAGTTCTTC. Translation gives CASMEWGQGSNEQFF.

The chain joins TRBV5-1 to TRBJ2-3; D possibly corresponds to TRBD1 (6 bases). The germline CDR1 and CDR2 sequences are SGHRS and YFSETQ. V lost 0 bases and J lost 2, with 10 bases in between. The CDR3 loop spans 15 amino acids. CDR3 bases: TGCGCCAGCAGCTTGGAACTGGGGGCCACAGATACGCAGTATTTT. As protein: CASSLELGATDTQYF.

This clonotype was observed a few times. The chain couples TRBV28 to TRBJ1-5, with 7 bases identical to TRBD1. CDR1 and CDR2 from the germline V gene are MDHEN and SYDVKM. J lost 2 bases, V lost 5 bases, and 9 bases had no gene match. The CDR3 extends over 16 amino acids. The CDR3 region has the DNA TGTGCCAGCAGTCCAGTACAGGGGTCGGGCAATCAGCCCCAGCATTTT. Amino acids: CASSPVQGSGNQPQHF. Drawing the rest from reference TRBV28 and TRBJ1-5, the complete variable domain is DVKVTQSSRYLVKRTGEKVFLECVQDMDHENMFWYRQDPGLGLRLIYFSYDVKMKEKGDIPEGYSVSREKKERFSLILESASTNQTSMYLCASSPVQGSGNQPQHFGDGTRLSIL.

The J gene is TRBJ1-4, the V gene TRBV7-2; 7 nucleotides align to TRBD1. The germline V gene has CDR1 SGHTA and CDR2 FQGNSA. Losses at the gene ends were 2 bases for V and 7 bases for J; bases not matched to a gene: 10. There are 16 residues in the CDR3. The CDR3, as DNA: TGTGCCAGCAGCTTACGAAACCGACAGGGCGGTGAAAAACTGTTTTTT. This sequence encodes CASSLRNRQGGEKLFF.

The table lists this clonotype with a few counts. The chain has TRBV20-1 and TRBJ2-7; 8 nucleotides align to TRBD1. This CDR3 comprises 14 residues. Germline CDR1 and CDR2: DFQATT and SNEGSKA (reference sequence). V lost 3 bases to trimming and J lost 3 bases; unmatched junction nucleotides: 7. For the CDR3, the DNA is TGCAGTGCTAGCCGCGGACAGGGAAACTACGAGCAGTACTTC. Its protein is CSASRGQGNYEQYF.

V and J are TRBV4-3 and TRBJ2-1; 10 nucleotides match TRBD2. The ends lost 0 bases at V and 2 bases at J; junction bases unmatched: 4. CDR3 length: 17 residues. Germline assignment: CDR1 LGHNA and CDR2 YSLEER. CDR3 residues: CASSQDRLAGAYNEQFF. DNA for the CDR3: TGCGCCAGCAGCCAAGATAGGCTAGCGGGAGCCTACAATGAGCAGTTCTTC.

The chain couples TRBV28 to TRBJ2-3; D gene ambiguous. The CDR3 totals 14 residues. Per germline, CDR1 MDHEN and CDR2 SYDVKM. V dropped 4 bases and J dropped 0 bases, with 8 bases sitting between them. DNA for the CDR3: TGTGCCAGCAGTTCCGCCGATAGCACAGATACGCAGTATTTT. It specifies CASSSADSTDTQYF.

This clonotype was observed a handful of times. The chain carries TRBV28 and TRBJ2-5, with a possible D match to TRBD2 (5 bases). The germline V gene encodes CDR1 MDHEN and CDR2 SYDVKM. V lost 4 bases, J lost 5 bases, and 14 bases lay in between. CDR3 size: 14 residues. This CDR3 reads CASSSWESVETQYF. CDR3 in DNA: TGTGCCAGCAGTTCTTGGGAGAGCGTGGAGACCCAGTACTTC.

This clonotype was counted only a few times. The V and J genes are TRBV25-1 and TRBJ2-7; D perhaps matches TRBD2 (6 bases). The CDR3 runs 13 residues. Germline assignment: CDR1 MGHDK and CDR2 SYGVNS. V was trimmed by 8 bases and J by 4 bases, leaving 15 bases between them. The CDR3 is CASGGTGDYEQYF. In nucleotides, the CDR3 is TGTGCCAGCGGCGGGACTGGAGATTACGAGCAGTACTTC.

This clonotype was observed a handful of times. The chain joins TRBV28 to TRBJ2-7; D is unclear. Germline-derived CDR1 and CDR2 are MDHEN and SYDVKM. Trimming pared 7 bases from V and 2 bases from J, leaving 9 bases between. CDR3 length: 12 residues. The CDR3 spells CASTGDAYEQYF. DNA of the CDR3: TGTGCCAGCACCGGAGACGCCTACGAGCAGTACTTC.

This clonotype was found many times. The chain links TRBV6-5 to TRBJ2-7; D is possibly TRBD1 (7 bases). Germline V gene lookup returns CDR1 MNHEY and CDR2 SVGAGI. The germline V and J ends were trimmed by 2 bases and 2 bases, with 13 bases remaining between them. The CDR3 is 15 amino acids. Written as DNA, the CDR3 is TGTGCCAGCAGTTACAGTTTCAGGGGGGCCTACGAGCAGTACTTC. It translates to CASSYSFRGAYEQYF.

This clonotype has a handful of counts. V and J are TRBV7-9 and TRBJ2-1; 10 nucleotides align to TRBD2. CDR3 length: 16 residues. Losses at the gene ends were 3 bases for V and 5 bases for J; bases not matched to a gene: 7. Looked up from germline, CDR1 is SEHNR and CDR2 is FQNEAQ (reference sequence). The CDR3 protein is CASSFSAGGLDNEQFF. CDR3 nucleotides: TGTGCCAGCAGCTTCTCAGCGGGAGGGCTCGACAATGAGCAGTTCTTC. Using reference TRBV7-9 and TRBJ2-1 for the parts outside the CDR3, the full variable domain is DTGVSQNPRHKITKRGQNVTFRCDPISEHNRLYWYRQTLGQGPEFLTYFQNEAQLEKSRLLSDRFSAERPKGSFSTLEIQRTEQGDSAMYLCASSFSAGGLDNEQFFGPGTRLTVL.

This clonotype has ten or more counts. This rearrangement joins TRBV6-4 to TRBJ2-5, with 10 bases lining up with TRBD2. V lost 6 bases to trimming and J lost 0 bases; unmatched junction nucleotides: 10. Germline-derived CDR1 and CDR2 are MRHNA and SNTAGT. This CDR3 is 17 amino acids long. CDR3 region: CASSALIAGGNQETQYF. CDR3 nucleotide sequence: TGTGCCAGCAGCGCCCTAATAGCGGGAGGTAACCAAGAGACCCAGTACTTC.

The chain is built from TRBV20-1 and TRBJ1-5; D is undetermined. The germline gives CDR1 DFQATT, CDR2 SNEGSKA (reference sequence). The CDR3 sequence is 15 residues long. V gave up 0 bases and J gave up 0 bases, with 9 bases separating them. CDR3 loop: CSARERANSNQPQHF. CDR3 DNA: TGCAGTGCTAGAGAGCGAGCGAATAGCAATCAGCCCCAGCATTTT.

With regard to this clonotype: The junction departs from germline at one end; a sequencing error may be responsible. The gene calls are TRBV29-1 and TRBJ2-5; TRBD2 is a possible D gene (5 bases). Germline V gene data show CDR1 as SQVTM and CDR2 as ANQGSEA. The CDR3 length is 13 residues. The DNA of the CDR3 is TGCAGCGGTGAAGCGGAGGAGTGGGAGACCCAGTACTTC. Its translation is CSGEAEEWETQYF.

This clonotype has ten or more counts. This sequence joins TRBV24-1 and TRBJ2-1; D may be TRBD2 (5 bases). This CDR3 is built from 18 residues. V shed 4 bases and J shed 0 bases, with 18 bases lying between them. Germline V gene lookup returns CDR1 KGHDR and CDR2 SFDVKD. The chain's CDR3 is CATSDPEQRLSSYNEQFF. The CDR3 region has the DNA TGTGCCACCAGTGACCCAGAGCAGCGGTTGAGCTCCTACAATGAGCAGTTCTTC.

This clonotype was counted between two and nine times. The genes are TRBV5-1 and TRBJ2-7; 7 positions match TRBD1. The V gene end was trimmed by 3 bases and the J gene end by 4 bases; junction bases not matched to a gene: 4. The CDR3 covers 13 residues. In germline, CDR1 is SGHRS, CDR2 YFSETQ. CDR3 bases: TGCGCCAGCAGCTGGGGACAGCCTTACGAGCAGTACTTC. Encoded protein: CASSWGQPYEQYF.

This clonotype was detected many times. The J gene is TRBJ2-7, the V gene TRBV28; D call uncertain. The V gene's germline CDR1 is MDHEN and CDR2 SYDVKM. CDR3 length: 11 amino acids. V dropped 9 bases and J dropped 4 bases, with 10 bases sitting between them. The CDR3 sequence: CASETVYEQYF. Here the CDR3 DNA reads TGTGCCAGTGAGACCGTTTACGAGCAGTACTTC.

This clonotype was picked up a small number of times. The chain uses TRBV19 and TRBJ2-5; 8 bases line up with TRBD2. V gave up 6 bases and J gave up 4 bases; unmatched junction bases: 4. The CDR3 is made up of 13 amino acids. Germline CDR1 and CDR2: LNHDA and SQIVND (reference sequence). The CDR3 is CASSTSGGETQYF. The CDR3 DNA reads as TGTGCCAGTAGCACAAGCGGGGGAGAGACCCAGTACTTC.

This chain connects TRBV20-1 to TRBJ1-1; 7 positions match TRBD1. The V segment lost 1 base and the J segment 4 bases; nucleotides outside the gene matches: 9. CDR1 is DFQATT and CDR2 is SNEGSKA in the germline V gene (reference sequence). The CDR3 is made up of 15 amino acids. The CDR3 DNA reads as TGCAGTGCTAGAGTCCTAGGGACAGTGGCCACTGAAGCTTTCTTT. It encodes CSARVLGTVATEAFF.